Following are 21 T cell receptor beta chains from one sample sequenced in a study of CD8 T cells in Susac syndrome. With random hexamers, reverse transcription was performed on about 0.5 to 1 ug of RNA. TCRdb itself ran the immunoSEQ multiplex PCR reads through MiXCR, one entry per CDR3 protein. The sample lists 150,000 or so distinct CDR3 sequences, roughly 95% occurring once. The sample comprised CD4+ T cells from PBMCs. The receptors stem from a human donor with multiple sclerosis.

V gene TRBV29-1 combines with J gene TRBJ1-2, with D possibly being TRBD1 (6 bases). Germline loops: CDR1 SQVTM, CDR2 ANQGSEA. The CDR3 consists of 15 residues. V was cut by 5 bases and J by 3 bases, with 19 bases left in between. CDR3 residues: CSVRRTESRYYGYTF. CDR3 sequence (DNA): TGCAGCGTTCGCCGGACAGAATCGCGCTACTATGGCTACACCTTC.

The chain employs TRBV29-1 and TRBJ1-1, with 8 bases matching TRBD1. From germline, CDR1 is SQVTM and CDR2 ANQGSEA. The CDR3 is made up of 13 amino acids. V shed 4 bases, J shed 10 bases, and the junction held 11 bases outside the gene matches. Here the CDR3 DNA reads TGCAGCGTTGGTTCCCGGCAGGGGGCGCGAGCTTTCTTT. Protein sequence: CSVGSRQGARAFF.

The chain employs TRBV29-1 and TRBJ2-3, with a tentative D call TRBD1 (5 bases). Germline lookup yields CDR1 SQVTM and CDR2 ANQGSEA. V was pared by 4 bases and J by 2 bases, with 10 bases between. The CDR3 is 13 amino acids. This CDR3 reads CSVVGRDTDTQYF. The CDR3 bases are TGCAGCGTTGTTGGCAGGGACACAGATACGCAGTATTTT.

This clonotype was found once. This chain connects TRBV9 to TRBJ2-3; D remains unclear. From germline, CDR1 is SGDLS and CDR2 YYNGEE. The CDR3 contains 13 residues. The V end lost 0 bases, the J end lost 3 bases, and 5 bases lay between the germline ends. In DNA, the CDR3 is TGTGCCAGCAGCGTAGCGATAACAGATACGCAGTATTTT. It yields the protein CASSVAITDTQYF.

The chain uses TRBV5-4 and TRBJ2-5, with TRBD1 as a possible D gene (5 bases). V dropped 1 base and J dropped 9 bases, with 19 bases sitting between them. The CDR3 runs 15 residues. Germline CDR1 reads SGHNT; CDR2 reads YYREEE (reference sequence). The CDR3 DNA follows: TGTGCCAGCAGCTTGAAAAGCGCCGCCAGGGCTGCCCAGTACTTC. Its protein is CASSLKSAARAAQYF.

The V and J genes are TRBV7-8 and TRBJ2-3; D is undetermined. There are 12 residues in the CDR3. V was trimmed by 6 bases and J by 9 bases, leaving 13 bases between them. The germline CDR1 and CDR2 sequences are SGHVS and FQNEAQ. The CDR3 reads CASSPIRNTQYF. The CDR3 DNA sequence: TGTGCCAGCAGTCCGATCCGTAACACGCAGTATTTT.

The chain couples TRBV7-9 to TRBJ1-5, with D hard to call. The germline gives CDR1 SEHNR, CDR2 FQNEAQ (reference sequence). V was pared by 1 base and J by 0 bases, with 7 bases between. There are 15 residues in the CDR3. The CDR3 loop reads CASSLDRVSNQPQHF. The CDR3 DNA is TGTGCCAGCAGCTTAGATCGGGTTAGCAATCAGCCCCAGCATTTT.

This CDR3 is CASSPVWDRHTDTQYF. In DNA, the CDR3 is TGTGCCAGCAGTCCCGTATGGGACAGACACACAGATACGCAGTATTTT. This chain links TRBV12-3 or TRBV12-4 with TRBJ2-3; TRBD1 aligns across 7 bases. The junction had 10 bases not matched to a gene; V was cut back by 5 bases and J by 2 bases. CDR3 size: 16 residues.

CDR3 nucleotide sequence: TGTGCCAGCAGCAACGCCCTCTCCGGGAGGACCCAGTACTTC. Its protein product is CASSNALSGRTQYF. The V gene is TRBV7-8, the J gene TRBJ2-5; D possibly corresponds to TRBD2 (6 bases). The CDR3 covers 14 residues. Trimming pared 5 bases from V and 7 bases from J, leaving 17 bases between. Germline loops: CDR1 SGHVS, CDR2 FQNEAQ. The full variable domain, in which reference TRBV7-8 and TRBJ2-5 provide the parts outside the CDR3, is GAGVSQSPRYKVAKRGQDVALRCDPISGHVSLFWYQQALGQGPEFLTYFQNEAQLDKSGLPSDRFFAERPEGSVSTLKIQRTQQEDSAVYLCASSNALSGRTQYFGPGTRLLVL.

This clonotype has just a few counts. The rearrangement uses TRBV7-2 and TRBJ2-5, with D uncertain. Germline CDR1 SGHTA, CDR2 FQGNSA. V was trimmed by 5 bases and J by 4 bases, leaving 8 bases between them. This CDR3 is 12 amino acids long. CDR3 residues: CASSAIAETQYF. CDR3 DNA sequence: TGTGCCAGCAGCGCTATCGCAGAGACCCAGTACTTC.

The chain joins TRBV28 to TRBJ2-2; TRBD2 matches 9 bases. CDR3 length: 15 amino acids. The junction had 9 bases not matched to a gene; V was cut back by 5 bases and J by 8 bases. CDR1 MDHEN and CDR2 SYDVKM come from the germline V gene. The CDR3 nucleotides are TGTGCCAGCAGTGGGTCCGGGACTAGCATAGGGGAGCTGTTTTTT. This translates into CASSGSGTSIGELFF.

V gene TRBV29-1 combines with J gene TRBJ1-5; D not certain. Trimming removed 5 bases from V and 3 bases from J, with 11 bases in between. Germline lookup yields CDR1 SQVTM and CDR2 ANQGSEA. The CDR3 is 13 residues long. The CDR3 DNA reads TGCAGCGTTCCACGGGGTAACAATCAGCCCCAGCATTTT. Translation: CSVPRGNNQPQHF.

The rearrangement uses TRBV12-3 or TRBV12-4 and TRBJ2-5, with D unresolved. CDR3 length: 15 amino acids. The V and J ends lost 6 bases and 9 bases respectively, with 23 bases between them. The CDR3 DNA reads TGTGCCAGCAGCAAGAGTTGGGCTGCGGAACGGGCCCAGTACTTC. As protein: CASSKSWAAERAQYF.

The rearrangement links TRBV14 to TRBJ1-4; D call uncertain. V dropped 0 bases and J dropped 8 bases, with 22 bases sitting between them. There are 18 residues in the CDR3. The V gene's germline CDR1 is SGHDN and CDR2 FVKESK. CDR3 nucleotide sequence: TGTGCCAGCAGCCAAGAGCCTTTGGTCCCCGGCAGCTACGAAAAACTGTTTTTT. It translates to CASSQEPLVPGSYEKLFF.

This chain uses TRBV2 with TRBJ1-1; D call uncertain. The V and J ends lost 2 bases and 1 base respectively, with 5 bases between them. Germline V gene lookup returns CDR1 SNHLY and CDR2 FYNNEI. The length of the CDR3 is 13 residues. CDR3 sequence: CASSERRNTEAFF. The CDR3 DNA sequence: TGTGCCAGCAGTGAACGCAGGAACACTGAAGCTTTCTTT.

CDR3 in amino acids: CASSYSVQGGQPQHF. CDR3 bases: TGTGCCAGCAGTTACTCCGTACAGGGCGGTCAGCCCCAGCATTTT. The gene calls are TRBV6-5 and TRBJ1-5, with TRBD1 as a possible D gene (6 bases). This CDR3 comprises 15 residues. Looked up from germline, CDR1 is MNHEY and CDR2 is SVGAGI. The germline V and J ends were trimmed by 0 bases and 6 bases, with 12 bases remaining between them.

The chain employs TRBV30 and TRBJ1-1, with D tentatively TRBD1 (5 bases). Germline V gene data show CDR1 as GTSNPN and CDR2 as SVGIG (reference sequence). The germline V and J ends were trimmed by 5 bases and 3 bases, with 10 bases remaining between them. The CDR3 runs 12 residues. The CDR3 here is CAWYIGDTEAFF. DNA for the CDR3: TGTGCCTGGTATATAGGGGACACTGAAGCTTTCTTT.

This chain uses TRBV5-6 with TRBJ1-1; possible D gene TRBD1, 6 bases. V dropped 0 bases and J dropped 6 bases, with 9 bases sitting between them. Germline CDR1 and CDR2: SGHDT and YYEEEE. CDR3 length: 13 residues. CDR3 sequence: CASSLGGQSEAFF. CDR3 in DNA: TGTGCCAGCAGCTTGGGTGGACAGTCTGAAGCTTTCTTT.

V gene TRBV3-1 combines with J gene TRBJ1-2; D is undetermined. The germline V gene encodes CDR1 LGHDT and CDR2 YNNKEL (reference sequence). V was clipped by 0 bases and J by 7 bases, with 6 bases between them. The CDR3 sequence is 12 residues long. The CDR3 DNA sequence: TGTGCCAGCAGCCAAGATACGCGTGGCTACACCTTC. This gives the protein CASSQDTRGYTF.

This chain joins TRBV12-3 or TRBV12-4 and TRBJ1-1, with D perhaps TRBD1 (6 bases). Trimming removed 7 bases from V and 4 bases from J, with 19 bases in between. The CDR3 contains 15 residues. CDR3 in amino acids: CASTPQGSGGTEAFF. The CDR3 region has the DNA TGTGCCAGCACCCCTCAGGGGTCTGGGGGCACTGAAGCTTTCTTT.

This CDR3 reads CASRQTNTGELFF. CDR3 nucleotide sequence: TGTGCCAGCAGGCAGACCAACACCGGGGAGCTGTTTTTT. V gene TRBV11-2 combines with J gene TRBJ2-2; D is ambiguous. Germline CDR1 and CDR2: SGHAT and FQNNGV. Trimming removed 6 bases at V and 2 bases at J, with 7 bases between. The CDR3 loop spans 13 amino acids. The variable domain in full, completed from reference TRBV11-2 and TRBJ2-2, reads EAGVAQSPRYKIIEKRQSVAFWCNPISGHATLYWYQQILGQGPKLLIQFQNNGVVDDSQLPKDRFSAERLKGVDSTLKIQPAKLEDSAVYLCASRQTNTGELFFGEGSRLTVL.